This TCR beta chain is from a study of T cell changes during pregnancy in multiple sclerosis. Libraries were prepared by immunoSEQ multiplex PCR; TCRdb keeps only in-frame clonotypes and omits some of them. The data hold tens of thousands of clones, with about 90% observed a single time. Germline V gene data show CDR1 as SGHRS and CDR2 as YFSETQ. Unmatched junction bases numbered 8, after V lost 4 bases and J lost 1 base. CDR3 size: 16 residues. This TCR was recovered from a female donor with multiple sclerosis, enrolled in a pregnancy study. Sample: peripheral blood, taken in the second trimester of pregnancy. The genes are TRBV5-1 and TRBJ2-7; 10 bases match TRBD1. The CDR3 bases are TGCGCCAGCAGCCCGGGGACAGGGGCAATATCCTACGAGCAGTACTTC. Protein sequence: CASSPGTGAISYEQYF.